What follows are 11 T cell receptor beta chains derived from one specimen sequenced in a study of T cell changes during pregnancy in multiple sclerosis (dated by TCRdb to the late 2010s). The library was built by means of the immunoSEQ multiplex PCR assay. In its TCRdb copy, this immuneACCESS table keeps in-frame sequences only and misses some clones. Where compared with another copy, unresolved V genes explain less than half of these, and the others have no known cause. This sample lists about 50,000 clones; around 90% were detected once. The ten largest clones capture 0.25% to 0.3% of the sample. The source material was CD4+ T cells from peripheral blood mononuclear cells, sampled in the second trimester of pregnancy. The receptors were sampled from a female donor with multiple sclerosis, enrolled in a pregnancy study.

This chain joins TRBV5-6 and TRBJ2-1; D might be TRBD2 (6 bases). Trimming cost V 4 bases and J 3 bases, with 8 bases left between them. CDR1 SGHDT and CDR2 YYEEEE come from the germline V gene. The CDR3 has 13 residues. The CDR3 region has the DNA TGTGCCAGCAGCCGGACTAACTACAATGAGCAGTTCTTC. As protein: CASSRTNYNEQFF.

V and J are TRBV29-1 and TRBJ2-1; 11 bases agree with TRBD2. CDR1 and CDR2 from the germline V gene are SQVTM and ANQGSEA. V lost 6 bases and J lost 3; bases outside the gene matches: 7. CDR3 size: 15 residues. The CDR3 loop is CSVTLAGGRYNEQFF. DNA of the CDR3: TGCAGCGTGACTCTAGCGGGGGGCCGCTACAATGAGCAGTTCTTC.

CDR3 loop: CAWSVLAGNEKLFF. CDR3 nucleotides: TGTGCCTGGAGTGTTCTTGCCGGTAATGAAAAACTGTTTTTT. The chain is built from TRBV30 and TRBJ1-4, with D unclear. V was shortened by 0 bases and J by 4 bases, with 9 bases between the two germline ends. In germline, CDR1 is GTSNPN, CDR2 SVGIG (reference sequence). The CDR3 is 14 amino acids.

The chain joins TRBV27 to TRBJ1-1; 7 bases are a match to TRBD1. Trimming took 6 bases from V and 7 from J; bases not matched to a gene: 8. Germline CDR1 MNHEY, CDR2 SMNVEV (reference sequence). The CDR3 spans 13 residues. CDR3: CASSDRDGFEAFF. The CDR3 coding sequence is TGTGCCAGCAGCGACAGGGACGGGTTTGAAGCTTTCTTT.

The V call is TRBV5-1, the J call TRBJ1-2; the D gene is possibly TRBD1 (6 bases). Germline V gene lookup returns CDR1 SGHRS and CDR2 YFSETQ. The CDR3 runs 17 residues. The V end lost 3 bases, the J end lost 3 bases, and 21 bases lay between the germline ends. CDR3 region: CASSSLGVRAGDYGYTF. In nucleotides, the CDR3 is TGCGCCAGCAGCTCGTTGGGGGTTAGGGCAGGGGACTATGGCTACACCTTC.

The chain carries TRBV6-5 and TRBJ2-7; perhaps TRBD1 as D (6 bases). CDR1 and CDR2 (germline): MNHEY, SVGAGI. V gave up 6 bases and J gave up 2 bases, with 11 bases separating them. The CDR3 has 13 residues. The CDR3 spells CASSPGQTYEQYF. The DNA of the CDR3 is TGTGCCAGCAGCCCCGGACAGACCTACGAGCAGTACTTC.

The CDR3 DNA sequence: TGTGCCAGCAGTTTCCTACAGGGACAGAATACCGGGGAGCTGTTTTTT. Its protein product is CASSFLQGQNTGELFF. The chain recombines TRBV27 with TRBJ2-2; 7 bases align to TRBD1. The germline CDR1 and CDR2 sequences are MNHEY and SMNVEV (reference sequence). The CDR3 contains 16 residues. The J segment lost 5 bases and the V segment lost 3 bases, leaving 9 bases of the junction unmatched.

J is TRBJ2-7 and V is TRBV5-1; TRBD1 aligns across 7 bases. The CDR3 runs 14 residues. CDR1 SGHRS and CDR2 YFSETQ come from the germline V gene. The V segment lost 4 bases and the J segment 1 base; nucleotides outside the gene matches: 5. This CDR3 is CASSLTRGSYEQYF. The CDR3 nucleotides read TGCGCCAGCAGCCTCACCAGGGGGTCCTACGAGCAGTACTTC. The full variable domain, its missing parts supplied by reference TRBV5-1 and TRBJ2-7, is KAGVTQTPRYLIKTRGQQVTLSCSPISGHRSVSWYQQTPGQGLQFLFEYFSETQRNKGNFPGRFSGRQFSNSRSEMNVSTLELGDSALYLCASSLTRGSYEQYFGPGTRLTVT.

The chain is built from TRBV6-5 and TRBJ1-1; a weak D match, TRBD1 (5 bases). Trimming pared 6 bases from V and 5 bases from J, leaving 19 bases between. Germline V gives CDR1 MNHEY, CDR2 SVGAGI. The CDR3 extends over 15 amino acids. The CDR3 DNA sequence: TGTGCCAGCAGCCCGCGGGGGGATTCGAGGACTGAAGCTTTCTTT. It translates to CASSPRGDSRTEAFF.

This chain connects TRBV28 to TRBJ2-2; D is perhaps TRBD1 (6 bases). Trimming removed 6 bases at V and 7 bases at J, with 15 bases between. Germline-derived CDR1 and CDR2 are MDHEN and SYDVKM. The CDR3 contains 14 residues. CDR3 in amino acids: CASRTDSTVGELFF. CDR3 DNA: TGTGCCAGCAGGACGGACAGCACGGTCGGGGAGCTGTTTTTT.

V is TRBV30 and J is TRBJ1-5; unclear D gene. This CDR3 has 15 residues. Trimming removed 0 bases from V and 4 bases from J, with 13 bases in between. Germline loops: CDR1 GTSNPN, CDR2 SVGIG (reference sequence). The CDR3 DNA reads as TGTGCCTGGAGTGTATCAGGCCGGATTAATCAGCCCCAGCATTTT. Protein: CAWSVSGRINQPQHF.